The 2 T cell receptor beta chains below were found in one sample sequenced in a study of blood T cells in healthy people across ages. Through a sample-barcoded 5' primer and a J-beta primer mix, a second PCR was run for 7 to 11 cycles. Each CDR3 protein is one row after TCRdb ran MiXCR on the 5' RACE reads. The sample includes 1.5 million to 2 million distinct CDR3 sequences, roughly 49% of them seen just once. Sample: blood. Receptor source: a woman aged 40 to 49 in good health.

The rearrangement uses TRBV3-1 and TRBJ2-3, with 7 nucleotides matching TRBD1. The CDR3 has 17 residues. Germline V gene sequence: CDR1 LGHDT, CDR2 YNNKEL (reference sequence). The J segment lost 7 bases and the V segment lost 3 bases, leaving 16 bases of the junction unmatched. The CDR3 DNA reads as TGTGCCAGCAGCCAGGGCCTGGTACAGGGGCGGAAGAATACGCAGTATTTT. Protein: CASSQGLVQGRKNTQYF.

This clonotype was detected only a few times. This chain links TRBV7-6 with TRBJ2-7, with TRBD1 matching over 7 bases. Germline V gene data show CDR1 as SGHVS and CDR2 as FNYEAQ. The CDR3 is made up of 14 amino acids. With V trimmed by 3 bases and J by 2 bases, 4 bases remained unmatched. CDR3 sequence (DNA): TGTGCCAGCAGCTTCACAGACAGGGCCTACGAGCAGTACTTC. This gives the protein CASSFTDRAYEQYF. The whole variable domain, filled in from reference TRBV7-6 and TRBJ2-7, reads GAGVSQSPRYKVTKRGQDVALRCDPISGHVSLYWYRQALGQGPEFLTYFNYEAQQDKSGLPNDRFSAERPEGSISTLTIQRTEQRDSAMYRCASSFTDRAYEQYFGPGTRLTVT.